These 3 T cell receptor beta chains were sequenced from one sample in a study of control samples from healthy donors and cancer patients (dated by TCRdb to 2020 to 2022). Libraries were built with the immunoSEQ multiplex PCR assay. Here the immuneACCESS table is served through TCRdb, limited to in-frame sequences with V and J called. Missing clones are a known gap in these copies; in checked studies unresolved V genes cover under half, and the rest lacks a known reason. For this sample the table gives tens of thousands of clones, of which roughly 87% were detected only once. The top ten clones comprise under 5% of the sample. The sample taken for sequencing was blood. Every receptor here comes from a woman in her 50s in good health.

The chain couples TRBV5-1 to TRBJ1-3, with 7 bases that match TRBD1. In germline, CDR1 is SGHRS, CDR2 YFSETQ. CDR3 size: 14 residues. The V gene end was trimmed by 1 base and the J gene end by 3 bases; junction bases not matched to a gene: 1. The CDR3 loop is CASSLSGGGNTIYF. The CDR3 region has the DNA TGCGCCAGCAGCTTGTCAGGGGGTGGAAACACCATATATTTT.

This chain joins TRBV7-3 and TRBJ2-7; TRBD1 matches 8 bases. Germline V lookup: CDR1 SGHTA, CDR2 FQGTGA. The ends lost 8 bases at V and 6 bases at J; junction bases unmatched: 9. This CDR3 region has 13 residues. The CDR3 sequence is CASAQDRDTEQYF. The CDR3 coding sequence is TGTGCCAGCGCTCAGGACAGGGATACCGAGCAGTACTTC.

The J gene is TRBJ2-1, the V gene TRBV5-4, with 8 bases identical to TRBD2. The germline gives CDR1 SGHNT, CDR2 YYREEE (reference sequence). With V trimmed by 0 bases and J by 7 bases, 12 bases remained unmatched. This CDR3 is built from 17 residues. CDR3 bases: TGTGCCAGCAGCTTGGGTGGGGCTAGCGGGTTGGGTAATGAGCAGTTCTTC. It translates to CASSLGGASGLGNEQFF.